The 31 T cell receptor beta chains below come from one sample, sequenced in a study of cytomegalovirus exposure and HLA in healthy donors. The PCR was carried out with 60 Vbeta primers and 13 Jbeta primers. The method was immunoSEQ multiplex PCR; TCRdb's version includes in-frame clones alone and lacks a portion of them. The repertoire holds around 200,000 clones, 79% seen once, with nearly 4.5% in the top ten. The sequenced sample consisted of PBMCs. These receptors came from a woman aged 30 to 39 in good health and CMV-seropositive.

The gene calls are TRBV30 and TRBJ1-1; D not resolved. This CDR3 is built from 15 residues. Germline CDR1 and CDR2: GTSNPN and SVGIG (reference sequence). V lost 4 bases and J 0 bases, leaving 15 bases between the germline ends. CDR3 in amino acids: CAWTEKHKMNTEAFF. DNA for the CDR3: TGTGCCTGGACCGAAAAACACAAAATGAACACTGAAGCTTTCTTT.

This chain joins TRBV11-3 and TRBJ2-5; D is possibly TRBD1 (6 bases). The germline V and J ends were trimmed by 0 bases and 5 bases, with 13 bases remaining between them. Germline V lookup: CDR1 SGHNT, CDR2 YENEEA. This CDR3 region has 15 residues. Here the CDR3 DNA reads TGTGCCAGCAGCTTAGACAGCCCCAGGGGCGAGACCCAGTACTTC. Its translation: CASSLDSPRGETQYF.

This chain joins TRBV27 and TRBJ1-2, with D possibly being TRBD1 (5 bases). V lost 4 bases to trimming and J lost 0 bases, with 6 bases between them. Per germline, CDR1 MNHEY and CDR2 SMNVEV (reference sequence). The CDR3 contains 13 residues. The CDR3 nucleotides read TGTGCCAGCAGTTCGACAGCTAACTATGGCTACACCTTC. Its translation: CASSSTANYGYTF.

V gene TRBV2 combines with J gene TRBJ2-1; TRBD2 is a possible D gene (5 bases). V was shortened by 4 bases and J by 9 bases, with 10 bases between the two germline ends. Germline V gives CDR1 SNHLY, CDR2 FYNNEI. This CDR3 comprises 12 residues. The CDR3 sequence is CASSAGLTEQFF. Written as DNA, the CDR3 is TGTGCCAGCAGTGCCGGACTGACTGAGCAGTTCTTC.

The chain carries TRBV11-2 and TRBJ2-1; 11 bases match TRBD1. V lost 4 bases to trimming and J lost 9 bases; unmatched junction nucleotides: 14. This CDR3 spans 17 amino acids. Germline loops: CDR1 SGHAT, CDR2 FQNNGV. CDR3 bases: TGTGCCAGCAGCTCTCCTGGCAAGGGACAGGGGGTTTCTGAGCAGTTCTTC. It is translated as CASSSPGKGQGVSEQFF.

This clone showed up just a few times. The V and J genes are TRBV9 and TRBJ2-2; possibly TRBD2 for D (6 bases). The V end lost 3 bases, the J end lost 4 bases, and 13 bases lay between the germline ends. The CDR3 runs 15 residues. The V gene's germline CDR1 is SGDLS and CDR2 YYNGEE. The CDR3 DNA reads as TGTGCCAGCAGCGCCTCCGGGACTTTCACCGGGGAGCTGTTTTTT. Translated: CASSASGTFTGELFF. The full variable domain, with the rest looked up from reference TRBV9 and TRBJ2-2, is DSGVTQTPKHLITATGQRVTLRCSPRSGDLSVYWYQQSLDQGLQFLIQYYNGEERAKGNILERFSAQQFPDLHSELNLSSLELGDSALYFCASSASGTFTGELFFGEGSRLTVL.

V gene TRBV6-5 combines with J gene TRBJ1-2; D perhaps matches TRBD1 (5 bases). The length of the CDR3 is 12 residues. Germline values: CDR1 MNHEY, CDR2 SVGAGI. Trimming cost V 6 bases and J 4 bases, with 9 bases left between them. CDR3 DNA sequence: TGTGCCAGCAGCTTAGACAGCTATGGCTACACCTTC. Translated: CASSLDSYGYTF.

The V call is TRBV29-1, the J call TRBJ1-1; D is undetermined. V shed 3 bases and J shed 1 base, with 9 bases lying between them. This CDR3 region has 13 residues. Germline V gene sequence: CDR1 SQVTM, CDR2 ANQGSEA. The CDR3 reads CSVDSQANTEAFF. The CDR3 region has the DNA TGCAGCGTTGATTCGCAAGCGAACACTGAAGCTTTCTTT.

The V call is TRBV9, the J call TRBJ2-3; TRBD1 might be the D (5 bases). Looked up from germline, CDR1 is SGDLS and CDR2 is YYNGEE. V lost 0 bases and J lost 0, with 5 bases in between. The CDR3 has 14 amino acids. The CDR3 DNA sequence: TGTGCCAGCAGCGTAGAGGGGAGCACAGATACGCAGTATTTT. Translation gives CASSVEGSTDTQYF.

The chain employs TRBV7-2 and TRBJ1-2; D gene ambiguous. Germline CDR1 and CDR2: SGHTA and FQGNSA. V was cut by 1 base and J by 7 bases, with 7 bases left in between. The CDR3 runs 12 residues. CDR3 loop: CASSLVGGGYTF. The CDR3 DNA reads TGTGCCAGCAGCTTAGTCGGAGGTGGCTACACCTTC. Looking up the rest from reference TRBV7-2 and TRBJ1-2 gives the full variable domain: GAGVSQSPSNKVTEKGKDVELRCDPISGHTALYWYRQSLGQGLEFLIYFQGNSAPDKSGLPSDRFSAERTGGSVSTLTIQRTQQEDSAVYLCASSLVGGGYTFGSGTRLTVV.

A word on this clone: This CDR3 is also generated by other DNA sequences in the sample. This sequence joins TRBV5-1 and TRBJ2-7; D is ambiguous. CDR3 length: 11 residues. The germline gives CDR1 SGHRS, CDR2 YFSETQ. V lost 3 bases, J lost 2 bases, and 3 bases lay in between. CDR3 nucleotides: TGCGCCAGCAGCTCTGCCTACGAGCAGTACTTC. Its protein is CASSSAYEQYF. The variable domain in full, completed from reference TRBV5-1 and TRBJ2-7, reads KAGVTQTPRYLIKTRGQQVTLSCSPISGHRSVSWYQQTPGQGLQFLFEYFSETQRNKGNFPGRFSGRQFSNSRSEMNVSTLELGDSALYLCASSSAYEQYFGPGTRLTVT.

V gene TRBV9 combines with J gene TRBJ1-5; TRBD1 might be the D (6 bases). The CDR3 has 14 amino acids. With 4 bases removed from V and 2 bases from J, the gap between germline ends came to 10 bases. The germline V gene has CDR1 SGDLS and CDR2 YYNGEE. The CDR3 nucleotides are TGTGCCAGCAGCCCCTCAGGGGGCAATCAGCCCCAGCATTTT. It encodes CASSPSGGNQPQHF.

The chain recombines TRBV25-1 with TRBJ1-2; D unclear. The V gene lost 4 bases and the J gene lost 4 bases, with 7 bases spanning the gap. Germline assignment: CDR1 MGHDK and CDR2 SYGVNS. CDR3 length equals 12 residues. CDR3 region: CASSGSVYGYTF. CDR3 nucleotide sequence: TGTGCCAGCAGTGGGAGCGTCTATGGCTACACCTTC.

The chain has TRBV7-9 and TRBJ2-7; perhaps TRBD2 as D (6 bases). This CDR3 spans 13 amino acids. Per the germline V gene, CDR1 is SEHNR and CDR2 is FQNEAQ (reference sequence). V was cut by 2 bases and J by 7 bases, with 12 bases left in between. In nucleotides, the CDR3 is TGTGCCAGCAGCTTACCCGCGGGAAGGGAGCAGTACTTC. Protein: CASSLPAGREQYF.

This clone has only one observation. The chain uses TRBV29-1 and TRBJ1-4; 7 bases are shared with TRBD1. CDR1 and CDR2 (germline): SQVTM, ANQGSEA. This CDR3 is 13 amino acids long. V was clipped by 8 bases and J by 11 bases; unmatched bases: 14. In DNA, the CDR3 is TGCAGCATAACTTGGGCAGGGGGAGAGAAACTGTTTTTT. Translation gives CSITWAGGEKLFF.

The chain recombines TRBV9 with TRBJ1-1, with 7 bases lining up with TRBD1. This CDR3 spans 13 amino acids. With V trimmed by 2 bases and J by 3 bases, 1 base remained unmatched. CDR1 and CDR2 from the germline V gene are SGDLS and YYNGEE. The CDR3 sequence: CASSVQGDTEAFF. In DNA form, the CDR3 reads TGTGCCAGCAGCGTTCAGGGGGACACTGAAGCTTTCTTT.

The chain employs TRBV7-9 and TRBJ2-7; TRBD1 matches at 7 bases. V lost 3 bases and J lost 4; bases outside the gene matches: 18. The CDR3 consists of 18 residues. Germline CDR1 SEHNR, CDR2 FQNEAQ (reference sequence). DNA for the CDR3: TGTGCCAGCAGCTTGGGACAGCTCTTTCCCGTAAAATCTTACGAGCAGTACTTC. Its translation: CASSLGQLFPVKSYEQYF.

The chain recombines TRBV4-3 with TRBJ2-3; 13 bases are shared with TRBD2. This CDR3 has 15 amino acids. Germline CDR1 reads LGHNA; CDR2 reads YSLEER. Trimming took 1 base from V and 5 from J; bases not matched to a gene: 0. CDR3 sequence reads: CASSQGLAGGDTQYF. Here the CDR3 DNA reads TGCGCCAGCAGCCAAGGACTAGCGGGAGGAGATACGCAGTATTTT.

The V call is TRBV6-1, the J call TRBJ1-5, with TRBD1 identical over 8 bases. Germline loops: CDR1 MNHNS, CDR2 SASEGT. This CDR3 has 15 amino acids. The trim removed 5 bases at V and 2 bases at J, leaving 5 bases unmatched. CDR3 sequence (DNA): TGTGCCAGCAGTTCGGTGACAGGGGGCAATCAGCCCCAGCATTTT. Translating it yields CASSSVTGGNQPQHF.

This clone was recorded only once. The V gene is TRBV5-5, the J gene TRBJ1-5; no clear D gene. Germline V lookup: CDR1 SGHKS, CDR2 YYEKEE (reference sequence). The V end was cut by 1 base, the J end by 7 bases, with 18 bases between. This CDR3 comprises 16 residues. CDR3 loop: CASSLSIFEGNQPQHF. CDR3 in DNA: TGTGCCAGCAGCTTGTCTATCTTCGAGGGTAACCAGCCCCAGCATTTT.

This clone has only a few counts. This rearrangement joins TRBV9 to TRBJ2-7; D is possibly TRBD1 (6 bases). V gave up 0 bases and J gave up 2 bases, with 9 bases separating them. This CDR3 is built from 14 residues. Germline V gene data show CDR1 as SGDLS and CDR2 as YYNGEE. Here the CDR3 reads CASSVGTATYEQYF. CDR3 coding DNA: TGTGCCAGCAGCGTAGGGACAGCTACCTACGAGCAGTACTTC. Looking up the rest from reference TRBV9 and TRBJ2-7 gives the full variable domain: DSGVTQTPKHLITATGQRVTLRCSPRSGDLSVYWYQQSLDQGLQFLIQYYNGEERAKGNILERFSAQQFPDLHSELNLSSLELGDSALYFCASSVGTATYEQYFGPGTRLTVT.

V gene TRBV27 combines with J gene TRBJ2-1; D might be TRBD1 (5 bases). The CDR3 runs 16 residues. Germline-derived CDR1 and CDR2 are MNHEY and SMNVEV (reference sequence). Trimming cost V 5 bases and J 3 bases, with 17 bases left between them. CDR3: CASSLMTDRDYNEQFF. CDR3 nucleotide sequence: TGTGCCAGCAGTCTCATGACCGACAGAGACTACAATGAGCAGTTCTTC.

V is TRBV5-6 and J is TRBJ1-1; no firm D call. V dropped 4 bases and J dropped 4 bases, with 11 bases sitting between them. The germline V gene has CDR1 SGHDT and CDR2 YYEEEE. CDR3 length: 13 residues. The CDR3 DNA reads as TGTGCCAGCAGCCCGGAGATGGGCACTGAAGCTTTCTTT. This gives the protein CASSPEMGTEAFF. Drawing the rest from reference TRBV5-6 and TRBJ1-1, the complete variable domain is DAGVTQSPTHLIKTRGQQVTLRCSPKSGHDTVSWYQQALGQGPQFIFQYYEEEERQRGNFPDRFSGHQFPNYSSELNVNALLLGDSALYLCASSPEMGTEAFFGQGTRLTVV.

This clone has just a few counts. This sequence joins TRBV5-6 and TRBJ1-2, with D possibly matching TRBD1 (5 bases). The CDR3 contains 17 residues. Per germline, CDR1 SGHDT and CDR2 YYEEEE. Trimming stripped 1 base from V and 2 bases from J, with 18 bases between. CDR3 protein: CASSLQQEGLSNYGYTF. CDR3 DNA: TGTGCCAGCAGCTTGCAACAGGAGGGCCTTTCAAACTATGGCTACACCTTC.

The V and J genes are TRBV6-6 and TRBJ1-5, with a possible D match to TRBD1 (6 bases). CDR1 and CDR2 from the germline V gene are MNHNY and SVGAGI (reference sequence). There are 16 residues in the CDR3. Trimming removed 2 bases from V and 1 base from J, with 12 bases in between. CDR3 residues: CASSYADSRSNQPQHF. In DNA, the CDR3 is TGTGCCAGCAGTTACGCGGACAGCAGGAGCAATCAGCCCCAGCATTTT.

The chain recombines TRBV19 with TRBJ2-1; D possibly corresponds to TRBD1 (6 bases). V was clipped by 4 bases and J by 3 bases, with 10 bases between them. The CDR3 has 14 amino acids. Looked up from germline, CDR1 is LNHDA and CDR2 is SQIVND (reference sequence). The CDR3 nucleotides are TGTGCCAGTAGTAGTCCGGACAGCTACAATGAGCAGTTCTTC. It is translated as CASSSPDSYNEQFF.

This clone was counted between two and nine times. This rearrangement joins TRBV18 to TRBJ1-1; D possibly corresponds to TRBD1 (5 bases). The CDR3 extends over 16 amino acids. V shed 3 bases and J shed 3 bases, with 17 bases lying between them. CDR1 is KGHSH and CDR2 is LQKENI in the germline V gene. The CDR3 region is CASSPMGGDWYTEAFF. The CDR3, as DNA: TGTGCCAGCTCACCCATGGGGGGGGACTGGTACACTGAAGCTTTCTTT.

This clone was seen more than once but under ten times. V and J are TRBV7-2 and TRBJ1-4; D gene uncertain. This CDR3 spans 14 amino acids. Deletions cut 4 bases from V and 7 bases from J, with 13 bases between. Per the germline V gene, CDR1 is SGHTA and CDR2 is FQGNSA. The CDR3 loop reads CASSSDGGREKLFF. CDR3 DNA sequence: TGTGCCAGCAGCTCGGACGGAGGGCGTGAAAAACTGTTTTTT.

V is TRBV5-1 and J is TRBJ1-5, with 7 bases identical to TRBD1. CDR1 and CDR2 from the germline V gene are SGHRS and YFSETQ. V lost 2 bases to trimming and J lost 5 bases; unmatched junction nucleotides: 7. CDR3 size: 15 residues. The DNA of the CDR3 is TGCGCCAGCAGCTTAGGCCAGGGGGATTATCAGCCCCAGCATTTT. The encoded protein is CASSLGQGDYQPQHF.

DNA for the CDR3: TGTGCCATCAGTGAGAGTGGGACACAGCAGTTCTTC. Encoded protein: CAISESGTQQFF. The gene calls are TRBV10-3 and TRBJ2-1; maybe TRBD1 (6 bases). Germline lookup yields CDR1 ENHRY and CDR2 SYGVKD. The CDR3 has 12 amino acids. V shed 2 bases and J shed 11 bases, with 10 bases lying between them.

This clone has just one count. This chain links TRBV29-1 with TRBJ2-7; a weak D match, TRBD2 (5 bases). Germline values: CDR1 SQVTM, CDR2 ANQGSEA. The germline V and J ends were trimmed by 4 bases and 0 bases, with 10 bases remaining between them. There are 13 residues in the CDR3. This chain's CDR3 is CSVAGLDSYEQYF. The CDR3 DNA reads as TGCAGCGTTGCAGGACTGGACTCCTACGAGCAGTACTTC.